The 4 T cell receptor beta chains below were found in one sample sequenced in a study of beta chain features in type 1 diabetes. Every bit of the isolated RNA underwent reverse transcription, so sequencing read expressed TCRB transcripts. The repertoire was sequenced with immunoSEQ multiplex PCR; TCRdb's copy has only in-frame clones and lacks some. The sample has roughly 370,000 clones, about 14% seen once. The sequenced sample was naive CD4+ T cells from blood. The source is a man under 40 in good health.

Only a few counts were recorded for this clone. The rearrangement uses TRBV10-3 and TRBJ1-2, with 7 bases fitting TRBD1. V was clipped by 6 bases and J by 1 base; unmatched bases: 5. The CDR3 extends over 14 amino acids. Germline V lookup: CDR1 ENHRY, CDR2 SYGVKD. This chain's CDR3 is CAIRQGWDNYGYTF. CDR3 coding DNA: TGTGCCATCAGACAGGGGTGGGATAACTATGGCTACACCTTC.

In this sample, this clone turned up a few times. The V call is TRBV7-9, the J call TRBJ1-2; TRBD1 might be the D (6 bases). V dropped 6 bases and J dropped 7 bases, with 15 bases sitting between them. Looked up from germline, CDR1 is SEHNR and CDR2 is FQNEAQ (reference sequence). There are 13 residues in the CDR3. The CDR3 DNA is TGTGCCAGCAGTCACCCACAGGGTCTTGGCTACACCTTC. Encoded protein: CASSHPQGLGYTF.

This clone was found a few times. V usage is TRBV23-1 and J usage is TRBJ2-3, with D perhaps TRBD2 (6 bases). TRBV23-1 is placed among ORFs of uncertain function. The V end was cut by 1 base, the J end by 5 bases, with 22 bases between. This CDR3 contains 18 residues. For the CDR3, the DNA is TGCGCCAGCAGTCAATTTCCATCGGTCACCGACGGGGGAGATACGCAGTATTTT. Protein product: CASSQFPSVTDGGDTQYF.

The chain uses TRBV5-1 and TRBJ2-7, with 10 bases matching TRBD1. V was clipped by 7 bases and J by 6 bases; unmatched bases: 13. The CDR3 loop spans 15 amino acids. Germline CDR1 reads SGHRS; CDR2 reads YFSETQ. The CDR3: CASGVKGQGRIEQYV. In DNA form, the CDR3 reads TGCGCCAGCGGGGTCAAGGGACAGGGGAGGATCGAGCAGTACGTC.